Shown below are 26 T cell receptor beta chains from a single sample sequenced in a study of cytomegalovirus exposure and HLA in healthy donors. This table comes from immunoSEQ multiplex PCR, and its TCRdb copy is limited to in-frame clones, with some not included. Here the sample spans a few hundred thousand clones, under 95% being singletons. Sequenced: PBMCs. Receptor source: a woman aged 18-30 years in good health and CMV-seronegative.

The chain recombines TRBV6-5 with TRBJ1-3, with 8 bases aligning to TRBD1. Losses at the gene ends were 6 bases for V and 4 bases for J; bases not matched to a gene: 5. This CDR3 contains 14 residues. Germline assignment: CDR1 MNHEY and CDR2 SVGAGI. The chain's CDR3 is CASSPTGVGNTIYF. DNA for the CDR3: TGTGCCAGCAGCCCGACAGGGGTCGGAAACACCATATATTTT.

This clone was recorded only once. CDR3: CASSLGTGAYEQYF. The CDR3 DNA is TGTGCCAGCAGCCTCGGGACAGGGGCCTACGAGCAGTACTTC. The gene calls are TRBV5-5 and TRBJ2-7; 10 positions match TRBD1. Germline CDR1 is SGHKS and CDR2 is YYEKEE (reference sequence). V gave up 4 bases and J gave up 2 bases; unmatched junction bases: 3. The CDR3 spans 14 residues. Full variable domain (missing parts from reference TRBV5-5 and TRBJ2-7): DAGVTQSPTHLIKTRGQQVTLRCSPISGHKSVSWYQQVLGQGPQFIFQYYEKEERGRGNFPDRFSARQFPNYSSELNVNALLLGDSALYLCASSLGTGAYEQYFGPGTRLTVT.

This chain links TRBV5-1 with TRBJ1-2; possible D gene TRBD1, 5 bases. CDR3 length equals 14 residues. Germline V lookup: CDR1 SGHRS, CDR2 YFSETQ. Trimming took 2 bases from V and 0 from J, leaving 8 bases between them. As DNA, the CDR3 is TGCGCCAGCAGCTTACGACAGCCTAACTATGGCTACACCTTC. It translates to CASSLRQPNYGYTF.

The J gene is TRBJ2-7, the V gene TRBV9; D possibly corresponds to TRBD2 (6 bases). Germline CDR1 reads SGDLS; CDR2 reads YYNGEE. The CDR3 length is 13 residues. Trimming cost V 6 bases and J 6 bases, with 16 bases left between them. The CDR3 sequence is CASTTSTGGEQYF. Written as DNA, the CDR3 is TGTGCCAGCACCACCTCAACCGGGGGCGAGCAGTACTTC.

This chain connects TRBV19 to TRBJ2-1; 15 nucleotides line up with TRBD2. The V gene end was trimmed by 5 bases and the J gene end by 0 bases; junction bases not matched to a gene: 11. CDR1 and CDR2 from the germline V gene are LNHDA and SQIVND (reference sequence). The length of the CDR3 is 20 residues. This CDR3 is CASSPRGTSGRKSSYNEQFF. The CDR3 DNA follows: TGTGCCAGTAGTCCAAGGGGGACTAGCGGGAGGAAAAGCTCCTACAATGAGCAGTTCTTC. The complete variable domain, with remaining parts taken from reference TRBV19 and TRBJ2-1, reads DGGITQSPKYLFRKEGQNVTLSCEQNLNHDAMYWYRQDPGQGLRLIYYSQIVNDFQKGDIAEGYSVSREKKESFPLTVTSAQKNPTAFYLCASSPRGTSGRKSSYNEQFFGPGTRLTVL.

This clone was detected once. Within the sample, other DNA sequences also encode this same CDR3. The V and J genes are TRBV2 and TRBJ2-2, with D perhaps matching TRBD2 (5 bases). Trimming removed 5 bases at V and 0 bases at J, with 10 bases between. The CDR3 totals 15 residues. CDR1 and CDR2 from the germline V gene are SNHLY and FYNNEI. CDR3: CASSRSGTNTGELFF. The CDR3 region has the DNA TGTGCCAGCAGTAGAAGCGGAACGAACACCGGGGAGCTGTTTTTT.

V is TRBV11-2 and J is TRBJ1-3; D gene unclear. CDR1 SGHAT and CDR2 FQNNGV come from the germline V gene. Trimming removed 0 bases at V and 1 base at J, with 7 bases between. The CDR3 is made up of 15 amino acids. The CDR3: CASSLDSFSGNTIYF. The DNA of the CDR3 is TGTGCCAGCAGCTTAGACTCTTTTTCTGGAAACACCATATATTTT.

CDR3 sequence: CASSRPSGLAGDLFADTQYF. Here the CDR3 DNA reads TGCGCCAGCAGCCGCCCATCGGGACTAGCGGGAGATTTATTCGCAGATACGCAGTATTTT. The chain recombines TRBV4-1 with TRBJ2-3, with 14 bases matching TRBD2. Germline CDR1 and CDR2: MGHRA and YSYEKL. J lost 4 bases, V lost 4 bases, and 16 bases had no gene match. The CDR3 contains 20 residues.

This clone turned up a few times. J is TRBJ1-2 and V is TRBV30, with a tentative D call TRBD1 (5 bases). This CDR3 is 13 amino acids long. The V and J ends lost 5 bases and 5 bases respectively, with 15 bases between them. Germline lookup yields CDR1 GTSNPN and CDR2 SVGIG (reference sequence). CDR3 sequence (DNA): TGTGCCTGGGGCAACGGCCCAGGGTATGGCTACACCTTC. Translated, it gives CAWGNGPGYGYTF.

The J gene is TRBJ2-1, the V gene TRBV7-8; D unclear. The V end was cut by 1 base, the J end by 8 bases, with 12 bases between. The germline V gene has CDR1 SGHVS and CDR2 FQNEAQ. CDR3 length: 14 amino acids. CDR3 region: CASSLGTSLDEQFF. The CDR3 bases are TGTGCCAGCAGCTTAGGTACCAGTCTAGATGAGCAGTTCTTC. The whole variable domain, remainder taken from reference TRBV7-8 and TRBJ2-1, is GAGVSQSPRYKVAKRGQDVALRCDPISGHVSLFWYQQALGQGPEFLTYFQNEAQLDKSGLPSDRFFAERPEGSVSTLKIQRTQQEDSAVYLCASSLGTSLDEQFFGPGTRLTVL.

The chain carries TRBV30 and TRBJ1-2, with TRBD1 matching over 10 bases. The CDR3 sequence is 17 residues long. The ends lost 0 bases at V and 5 bases at J; junction bases unmatched: 12. CDR1 GTSNPN and CDR2 SVGIG come from the germline V gene (reference sequence). CDR3 sequence reads: CAWSVPFDGTGAYGYTF. The CDR3 DNA follows: TGTGCCTGGAGTGTCCCGTTCGATGGGACAGGGGCTTATGGCTACACCTTC.

This sequence joins TRBV7-9 and TRBJ2-3; TRBD2 matches at 7 bases. V was clipped by 2 bases and J by 3 bases; unmatched bases: 8. The CDR3 spans 16 residues. CDR1 is SEHNR and CDR2 is FQNEAQ in the germline V gene (reference sequence). The CDR3 nucleotides read TGTGCCAGCAGCTTACCGGCGGGAGTAGGGACAGATACGCAGTATTTT. It is translated as CASSLPAGVGTDTQYF. The full variable domain, its missing parts supplied by reference TRBV7-9 and TRBJ2-3, is DTGVSQNPRHKITKRGQNVTFRCDPISEHNRLYWYRQTLGQGPEFLTYFQNEAQLEKSRLLSDRFSAERPKGSFSTLEIQRTEQGDSAMYLCASSLPAGVGTDTQYFGPGTRLTVL.

The chain uses TRBV10-3 and TRBJ2-2, with 7 positions matching TRBD2. Looked up from germline, CDR1 is ENHRY and CDR2 is SYGVKD. The CDR3 length is 16 residues. The ends lost 4 bases at V and 7 bases at J; junction bases unmatched: 12. The CDR3 sequence is CAISVVVAGGGGELFF. The DNA of the CDR3 is TGTGCCATCAGTGTAGTCGTAGCGGGTGGAGGCGGGGAGCTGTTTTTT.

The rearrangement joins TRBV6-6 to TRBJ2-3; a weak D match, TRBD1 (6 bases). Trimming removed 6 bases at V and 1 base at J, with 14 bases between. This CDR3 has 15 residues. Per germline, CDR1 MNHNY and CDR2 SVGAGI (reference sequence). The chain's CDR3 is CASSPTGGGTDTQYF. The CDR3 DNA sequence: TGTGCCAGCAGCCCGACTGGGGGCGGCACAGATACGCAGTATTTT.

The V call is TRBV28, the J call TRBJ1-5; D is unresolved. Trimming left V 5 bases short and J 6 bases short, with 8 bases between. CDR3 length equals 12 residues. CDR1 is MDHEN and CDR2 is SYDVKM in the germline V gene. This CDR3 reads CASSPPSQPQHF. The CDR3 DNA is TGTGCCAGCAGTCCGCCGAGTCAGCCCCAGCATTTT.

The chain employs TRBV5-5 and TRBJ1-1; a weak D match, TRBD1 (5 bases). Trimming shortened V by 1 base and J by 3 bases, and 10 bases separated the two germline ends. The CDR3 is 14 amino acids. The V gene's germline CDR1 is SGHKS and CDR2 YYEKEE (reference sequence). The DNA for the CDR3 is TGTGCCAGCAGCTTGAGGGGTGAGTACACTGAAGCTTTCTTT. Its protein is CASSLRGEYTEAFF.

This clone was found once. This chain connects TRBV18 to TRBJ2-7; D perhaps matches TRBD1 (6 bases). Trimming left V 1 base short and J 2 bases short, with 9 bases between. The CDR3 extends over 14 amino acids. The germline V gene encodes CDR1 KGHSH and CDR2 LQKENI. CDR3 region: CASSPQDRTYEQYF. DNA of the CDR3: TGTGCCAGCTCACCACAAGACAGGACCTACGAGCAGTACTTC.

The genes are TRBV4-1 and TRBJ1-4; D gene ambiguous. With 1 base removed from V and 10 bases from J, the gap between germline ends came to 22 bases. Germline CDR1 and CDR2: MGHRA and YSYEKL. The CDR3 contains 17 residues. This chain's CDR3 is CASSQGDWWRGLGKLFF. The CDR3 DNA follows: TGCGCCAGCAGCCAAGGCGATTGGTGGAGAGGGCTGGGAAAACTGTTTTTT.

This clone was found once. The chain couples TRBV6-5 to TRBJ2-7, with D possibly TRBD1 on 5 matching bases. The CDR3 spans 12 residues. Germline assignment: CDR1 MNHEY and CDR2 SVGAGI. With 6 bases removed from V and 2 bases from J, the gap between germline ends came to 8 bases. This CDR3 reads CASSRDPYEQYF. In DNA, the CDR3 is TGTGCCAGCAGCAGGGATCCCTACGAGCAGTACTTC.

The chain carries TRBV2 and TRBJ2-6; 7 nucleotides agree with TRBD1. Unmatched junction bases numbered 9, after V lost 4 bases and J lost 0 bases. Germline CDR1 and CDR2: SNHLY and FYNNEI. This CDR3 is built from 18 residues. CDR3 sequence (DNA): TGTGCCAGCAGTGTCGACAGGGCCCTCTTCTCTGGGGCCAACGTCCTGACTTTC. Protein product: CASSVDRALFSGANVLTF.

This chain connects TRBV9 to TRBJ2-6; 11 nucleotides match TRBD1. CDR1 and CDR2 (germline): SGDLS, YYNGEE. The CDR3 length is 20 residues. Trimming took 4 bases from V and 0 from J; bases not matched to a gene: 12. The CDR3 spells CASSSGTGGTLSSGANVLTF. The CDR3 DNA reads TGTGCCAGCAGCTCCGGGACAGGGGGTACTTTGAGCTCTGGGGCCAACGTCCTGACTTTC.

CDR3 sequence: CASSLDSQGARNEQFF. The CDR3 DNA reads as TGTGCCAGCAGCTTAGATTCCCAGGGGGCCCGCAATGAGCAGTTCTTC. This sequence joins TRBV11-3 and TRBJ2-1, with 8 bases matching TRBD1. This CDR3 is 16 amino acids long. Looked up from germline, CDR1 is SGHNT and CDR2 is YENEEA. V lost 0 bases to trimming and J lost 6 bases; unmatched junction nucleotides: 7.

The chain carries TRBV7-6 and TRBJ2-7; D perhaps matches TRBD1 (5 bases). CDR1 SGHVS and CDR2 FNYEAQ come from the germline V gene. The CDR3 has 14 residues. V was clipped by 5 bases and J by 5 bases, with 16 bases between them. CDR3 in DNA: TGTGCCAGCAGCCCATACTCTCAGGGCCACGAGCAGTACTTC. Encoded protein: CASSPYSQGHEQYF.

The chain has TRBV9 and TRBJ2-2; D gene unclear. The germline CDR1 and CDR2 sequences are SGDLS and YYNGEE. The CDR3 length is 13 residues. The germline V and J ends were trimmed by 2 bases and 2 bases, with 4 bases remaining between them. The CDR3 protein is CASSVFNTGELFF. CDR3 coding DNA: TGTGCCAGCAGCGTCTTCAACACCGGGGAGCTGTTTTTT.

J is TRBJ2-7 and V is TRBV30, with TRBD2 matching over 8 bases. The junction had 8 bases not matched to a gene; V was cut back by 5 bases and J by 2 bases. The CDR3 sequence is 14 residues long. The germline gives CDR1 GTSNPN, CDR2 SVGIG (reference sequence). The CDR3 protein is CAWGRGSGAYEQYF. The DNA of the CDR3 is TGTGCCTGGGGGAGAGGTAGCGGGGCCTACGAGCAGTACTTC.

V gene TRBV29-1 combines with J gene TRBJ2-2, with D possibly being TRBD2 (5 bases). Germline V gene sequence: CDR1 SQVTM, CDR2 ANQGSEA. Trimming took off 4 bases at V and 6 bases at J, with 9 bases between the two ends. The CDR3 contains 12 residues. The CDR3 sequence is CSVAGVSGELFF. In DNA, the CDR3 is TGCAGCGTTGCCGGGGTATCCGGGGAGCTGTTTTTT.